This T cell receptor beta chain was captured by sequencing in a study of identical twins. General observations from the study: Cross-sectional statistical analysis was relied on for the conclusions, without the same donors being followed. Insertion counts were lower in abundant cord blood beta clonotypes, a trend that memory repertoires did not show. In zero-insertion analyses, partial confounding could arise from invariant MAIT and iNKT cells. Alpha sequences out of frame and shared by twins had excess low generation probability.

Using its own MiXCR run on the 5' RACE reads, TCRdb lists one record per CDR3 protein. The sample lists some 710,000 distinct CDR3 sequences, approximately 6.1% occurring once. Turning to this clonotype: Antigen: not known.

This clonotype was sampled from a man between 18 and 29 years old in good health. Sequenced input: naive T cells sorted from blood.

CDR3 loop: CASDLLGTVGETQYF. DNA of the CDR3: TGTGCCAGCGACCTATTGGGGACAGTTGGCGAGACCCAGTACTTC. The chain links TRBV6-2 or TRBV6-3 to TRBJ2-5, with 7 bases lining up with TRBD1. The V gene end was trimmed by 8 bases and the J gene end by 5 bases; junction bases not matched to a gene: 14. The V gene's germline CDR1 is MNHEY and CDR2 SVGEGT. The CDR3 runs to 15 residues.